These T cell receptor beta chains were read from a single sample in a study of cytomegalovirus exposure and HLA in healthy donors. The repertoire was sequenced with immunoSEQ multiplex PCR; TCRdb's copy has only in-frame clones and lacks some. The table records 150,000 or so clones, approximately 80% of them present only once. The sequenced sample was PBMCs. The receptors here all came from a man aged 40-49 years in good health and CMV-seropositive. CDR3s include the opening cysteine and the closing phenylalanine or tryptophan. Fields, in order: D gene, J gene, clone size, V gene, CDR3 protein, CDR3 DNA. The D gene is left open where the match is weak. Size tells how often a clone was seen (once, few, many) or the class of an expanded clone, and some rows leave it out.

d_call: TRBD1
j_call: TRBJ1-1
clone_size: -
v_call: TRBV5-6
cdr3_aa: CASNFTGESTEAFF
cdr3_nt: TGTGCCAGCAACTTTACAGGGGAAAGCACTGAAGCTTTCTTT

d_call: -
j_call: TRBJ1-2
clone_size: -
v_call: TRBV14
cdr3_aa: CASSLGRGMGYGYTF
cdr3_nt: TGTGCCAGCAGTCTAGGAAGGGGAATGGGCTATGGCTACACCTTC

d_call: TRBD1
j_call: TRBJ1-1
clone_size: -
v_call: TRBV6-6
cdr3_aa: CASSERQGMNTEAFF
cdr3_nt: TGTGCCAGCAGTGAGAGACAGGGAATGAACACTGAAGCTTTCTTT

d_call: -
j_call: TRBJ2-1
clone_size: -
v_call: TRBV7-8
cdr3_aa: CASSLAIRENNNEQFF
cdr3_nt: TGTGCCAGCAGCTTAGCGATACGGGAGAACAACAATGAGCAGTTCTTC

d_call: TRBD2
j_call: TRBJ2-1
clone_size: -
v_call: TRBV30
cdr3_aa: CAWLLAGGPNEQFF
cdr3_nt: TGTGCCTGGCTACTAGCGGGAGGGCCCAATGAGCAGTTCTTC

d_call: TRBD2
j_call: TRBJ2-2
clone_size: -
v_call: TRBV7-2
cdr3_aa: CASSLLGGSTGELFF
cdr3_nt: TGTGCCAGCAGCTTACTCGGGGGGAGCACCGGGGAGCTGTTTTTT

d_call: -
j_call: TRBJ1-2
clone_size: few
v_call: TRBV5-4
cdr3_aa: CASSPGIVSGYTF
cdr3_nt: TGTGCCAGCAGCCCGGGGATCGTGAGTGGCTACACCTTC

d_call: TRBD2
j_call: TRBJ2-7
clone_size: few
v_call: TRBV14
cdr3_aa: CASSQPGLASYEQYF
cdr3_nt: TGTGCCAGCAGCCAACCGGGACTAGCGTCCTACGAGCAGTACTTC

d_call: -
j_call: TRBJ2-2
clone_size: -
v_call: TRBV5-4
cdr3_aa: CASSLDSGTGELFF
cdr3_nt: TGTGCCAGCAGCTTGGATTCAGGGACCGGGGAGCTGTTTTTT

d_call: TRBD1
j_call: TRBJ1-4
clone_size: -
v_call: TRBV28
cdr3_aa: CASSPTGWGTNEKLFF
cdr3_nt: TGTGCCAGCAGTCCGACAGGGTGGGGGACTAATGAAAAACTGTTTTTT

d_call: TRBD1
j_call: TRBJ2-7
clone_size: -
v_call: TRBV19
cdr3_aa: CASSIWDRSYEQYF
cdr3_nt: TGTGCCAGTAGTATTTGGGACAGAAGCTACGAGCAGTACTTC

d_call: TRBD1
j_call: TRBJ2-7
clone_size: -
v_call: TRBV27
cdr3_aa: CASRKDRVTFEQYF
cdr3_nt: TGTGCCAGCAGGAAGGACAGGGTCACATTCGAGCAGTACTTC

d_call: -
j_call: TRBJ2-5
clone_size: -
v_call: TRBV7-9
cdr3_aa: CASSTKIDYQETQYF
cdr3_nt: TGTGCCAGCAGCACCAAGATAGACTACCAAGAGACCCAGTACTTC

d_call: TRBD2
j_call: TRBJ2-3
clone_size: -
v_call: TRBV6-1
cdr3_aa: CASATSGGSTDTQYF
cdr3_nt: TGTGCCAGCGCCACTAGCGGGGGTAGCACAGATACGCAGTATTTT

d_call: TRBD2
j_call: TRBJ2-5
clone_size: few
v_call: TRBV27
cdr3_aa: CASSFRAGTTKETQYF
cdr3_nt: TGTGCCAGCAGTTTTAGGGCCGGGACTACCAAAGAGACCCAGTACTTC

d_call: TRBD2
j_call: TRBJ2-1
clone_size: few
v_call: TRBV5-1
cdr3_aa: CASSSSGGNNEQFF
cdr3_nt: TGCGCCAGCAGCTCTAGCGGGGGGAACAATGAGCAGTTCTTC

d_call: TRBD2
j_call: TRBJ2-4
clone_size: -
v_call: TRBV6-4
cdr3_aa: CASTPSLAGGAVAKNIQYF
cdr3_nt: TGTGCCAGCACCCCCTCACTAGCGGGAGGAGCGGTAGCCAAAAACATTCAGTACTTC

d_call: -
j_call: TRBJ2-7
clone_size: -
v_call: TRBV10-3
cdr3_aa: CAISESTGPGEQYF
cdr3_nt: TGTGCCATCAGTGAGTCGACAGGCCCAGGGGAGCAGTACTTC

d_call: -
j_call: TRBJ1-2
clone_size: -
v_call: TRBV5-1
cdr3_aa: CASSSGGDYGYTF
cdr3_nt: TGCGCCAGCAGCTCGGGGGGCGACTATGGCTACACCTTC

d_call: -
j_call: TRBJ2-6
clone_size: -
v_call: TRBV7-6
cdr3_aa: CASSLSSSGANVLTF
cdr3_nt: TGTGCCAGCAGCTTATCTAGCTCTGGGGCCAACGTCCTGACTTTC

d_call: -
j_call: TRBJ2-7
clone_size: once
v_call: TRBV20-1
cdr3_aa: CSARDYEQYF
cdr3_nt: TGCAGTGCTAGAGACTACGAGCAGTACTTC

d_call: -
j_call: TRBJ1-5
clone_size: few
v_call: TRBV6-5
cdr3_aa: CASSYSGGDNQPQHF
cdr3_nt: TGTGCCAGCAGTTACTCGGGGGGGGACAATCAGCCCCAGCATTTT

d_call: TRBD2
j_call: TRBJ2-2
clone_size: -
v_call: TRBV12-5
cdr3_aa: CASGLGYLAGGPPELFF
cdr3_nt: TGTGCTAGTGGTTTGGGCTACCTAGCGGGAGGGCCGCCGGAGCTGTTTTTT

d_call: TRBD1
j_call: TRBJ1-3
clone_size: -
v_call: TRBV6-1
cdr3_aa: CASREQGSVTGNTIYF
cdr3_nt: TGTGCCAGCAGAGAACAGGGGTCTGTCACTGGAAACACCATATATTTT

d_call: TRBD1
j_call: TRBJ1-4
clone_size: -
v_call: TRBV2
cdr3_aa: CASSLPGQGREKLFF
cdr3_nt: TGTGCCAGCAGTCTACCGGGACAGGGAAGAGAAAAACTGTTTTTT

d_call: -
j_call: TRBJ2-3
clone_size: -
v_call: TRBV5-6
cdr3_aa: CASSVGESGTQYF
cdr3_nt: TGTGCCAGCAGTGTGGGAGAGTCCGGTACGCAGTATTTT

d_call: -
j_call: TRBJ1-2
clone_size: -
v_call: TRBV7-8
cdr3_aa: CASSPLAYGYTF
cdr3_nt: TGTGCCAGCAGCCCTCTCGCGTATGGCTACACCTTC

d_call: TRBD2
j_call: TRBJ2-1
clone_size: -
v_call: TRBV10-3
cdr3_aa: CAISGTVEGLAGTNEQFF
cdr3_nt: TGTGCCATCAGTGGTACGGTGGAGGGACTAGCGGGAACGAATGAGCAGTTCTTC

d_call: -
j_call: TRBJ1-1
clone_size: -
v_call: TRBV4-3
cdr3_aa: CASSHAGRYTEAFF
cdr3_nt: TGCGCCAGCAGCCACGCAGGCCGCTACACTGAAGCTTTCTTT

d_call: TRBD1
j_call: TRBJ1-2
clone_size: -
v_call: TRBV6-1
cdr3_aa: CASSDPGQLYGYTF
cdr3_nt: TGTGCCAGCAGTGACCCGGGACAGCTCTATGGCTACACCTTC

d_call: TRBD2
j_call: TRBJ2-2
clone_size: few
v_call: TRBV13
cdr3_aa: CASSLTLAGEPGELFF
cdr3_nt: TGTGCCAGCAGCTTAACACTAGCGGGAGAGCCCGGGGAGCTGTTTTTT

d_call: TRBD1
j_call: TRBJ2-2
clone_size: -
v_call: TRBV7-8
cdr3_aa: CASSLRDRNTGELFF
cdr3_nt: TGTGCCAGCAGCCTCCGGGACAGGAACACCGGGGAGCTGTTTTTT

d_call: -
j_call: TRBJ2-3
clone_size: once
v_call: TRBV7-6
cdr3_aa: CASSTLISAVGDTQYF
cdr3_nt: TGTGCCAGCAGCACCCTGATTAGCGCGGTGGGAGATACGCAGTATTTT

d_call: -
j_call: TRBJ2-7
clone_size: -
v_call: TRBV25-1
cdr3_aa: CASRHSGGSSYEQYF
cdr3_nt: TGTGCCAGCAGACACTCAGGGGGGAGCTCCTACGAGCAGTACTTC

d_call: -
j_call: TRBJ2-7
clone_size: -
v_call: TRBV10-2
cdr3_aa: CASRVTGSYEQYF
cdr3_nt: TGCGCCAGCAGGGTGACTGGCTCCTACGAGCAGTACTTC

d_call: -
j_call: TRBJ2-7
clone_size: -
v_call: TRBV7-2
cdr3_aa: CASSSPATGLEQYF
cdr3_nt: TGTGCCAGCAGCTCCCCGGCCACAGGGCTCGAGCAGTACTTC

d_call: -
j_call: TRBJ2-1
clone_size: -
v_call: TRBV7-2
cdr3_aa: CASSRTPLSKYNEQFF
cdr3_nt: TGTGCCAGCAGCCGAACCCCCCTCTCTAAGTACAATGAGCAGTTCTTC

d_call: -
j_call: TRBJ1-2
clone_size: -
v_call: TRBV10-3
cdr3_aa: CAIRREQGDGYTF
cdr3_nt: TGTGCCATCAGAAGGGAACAGGGTGACGGCTACACCTTC

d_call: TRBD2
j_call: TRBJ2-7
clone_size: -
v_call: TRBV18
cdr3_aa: CASSPRNGGDEQYF
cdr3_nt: TGTGCCAGCTCACCAAGAAACGGGGGGGACGAGCAGTACTTC

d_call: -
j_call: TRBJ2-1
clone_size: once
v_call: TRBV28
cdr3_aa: CASSLRQPYNEQFF
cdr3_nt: TGTGCCAGCAGTTTGCGACAGCCCTACAATGAGCAGTTCTTC

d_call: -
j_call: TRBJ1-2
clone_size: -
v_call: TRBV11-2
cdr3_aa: CASSLDLVQGTGGYTF
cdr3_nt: TGTGCCAGCAGCTTGGATTTGGTCCAGGGGACGGGTGGCTACACCTTC

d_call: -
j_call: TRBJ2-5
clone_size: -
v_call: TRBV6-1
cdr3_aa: CASSEMVGVETQYF
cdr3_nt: TGTGCCAGCAGTGAAATGGTAGGGGTGGAGACCCAGTACTTC

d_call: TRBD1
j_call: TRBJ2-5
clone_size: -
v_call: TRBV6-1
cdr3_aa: CASSPRPGQSETQYF
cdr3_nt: TGTGCCAGCAGCCCCAGGCCGGGACAGTCGGAGACCCAGTACTTC

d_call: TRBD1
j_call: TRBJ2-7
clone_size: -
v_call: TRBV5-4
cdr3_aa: CASSSRTGDYEQYF
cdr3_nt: TGTGCCAGCAGCTCGAGGACAGGCGATTACGAGCAGTACTTC

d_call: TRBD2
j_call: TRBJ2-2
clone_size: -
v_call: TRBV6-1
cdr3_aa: CATDLGLAVSGELFF
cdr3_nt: TGTGCCACAGACCTCGGACTAGCGGTATCGGGGGAGCTGTTTTTT

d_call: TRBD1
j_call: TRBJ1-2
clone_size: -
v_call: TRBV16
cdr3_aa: CASSQQTGLEGYTF
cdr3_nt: TGTGCCAGCAGCCAACAGACAGGGCTGGAGGGCTACACCTTC

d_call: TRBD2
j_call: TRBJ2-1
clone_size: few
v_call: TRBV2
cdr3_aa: CASMGLAGAYNEQFF
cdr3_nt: TGTGCCAGCATGGGACTAGCGGGAGCCTACAATGAGCAGTTCTTC

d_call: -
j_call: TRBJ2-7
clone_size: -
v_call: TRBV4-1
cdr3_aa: CASSQEGLGPYEQYF
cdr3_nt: TGCGCCAGCAGCCAAGAAGGTCTGGGCCCCTACGAGCAGTACTTC

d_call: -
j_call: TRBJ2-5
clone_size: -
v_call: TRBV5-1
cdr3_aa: CASSGGVEETQYF
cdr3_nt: TGCGCCAGCAGCGGCGGGGTGGAAGAGACCCAGTACTTC

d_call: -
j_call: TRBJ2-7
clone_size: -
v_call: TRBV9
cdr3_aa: CASTRGDSNYEQYF
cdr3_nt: TGTGCCAGCACTCGCGGGGACAGCAACTACGAGCAGTACTTC